This T cell receptor (beta chain) was captured in a study of control samples from healthy donors and cancer patients. The CDR3 runs 16 residues. Trimming removed 3 bases at V and 11 bases at J, with 21 bases between. The germline gives CDR1 SGHDT, CDR2 YYEEEE. Using immunoSEQ multiplex PCR, the repertoire was profiled, and TCRdb retains in-frame clones only, with some absent. Its clone listing holds roughly 200,000 clones. Specimen: blood. The rearrangement uses TRBV5-6 and TRBJ1-6, with no clear D. This sequence was found in a woman aged 25-40 years in good health. The CDR3 DNA follows: TGTGCCAGCAGCTCTACCCGTCATCTCTTTGGTGCACCCCTCCACTTT. Encoded protein: CASSSTRHLFGAPLHF.